This T cell receptor (beta chain) emerged from a study of T-cell reconstitution after alpha-beta-depleted transplantation in children. As it was prepared, the TCRbeta library received unique molecular identifiers. Using its own MiXCR run on the PCR reads, TCRdb lists one record per CDR3 protein. Of a few hundred thousand distinct CDR3 sequences in the sample, under 15% were seen once. The CDR3 sequence is 13 residues long. The germline gives CDR1 SQVTM, CDR2 ANQGSEA. V was pared by 4 bases and J by 5 bases, with 14 bases between. The input for sequencing was PBMCs from the stem cell graft donor, taken from the stem cell graft. This receptor was identified in a human donor who donated a stem cell graft to a child with combined immunodeficiency. This rearrangement joins TRBV29-1 to TRBJ2-5; D might be TRBD1 or TRBD2, each matching 5 bases. CDR3 nucleotide sequence: TGCAGCGTTGTTTGGGGGACCTGGGAGACCCAGTACTTC. This encodes CSVVWGTWETQYF.